This T cell receptor beta chain was obtained from a study of a mutant IDH1 vaccine in newly diagnosed glioma. Looking at the study overall: Patients received eight vaccinations in weeks 1, 3, 5, 7, 11, 15, 19, 23. Investigators started vaccination 4-6 weeks after radiotherapy alone, or with temozolomide cycles. Patients had received radiotherapy, temozolomide, or both previously, most receiving both.

CDR1 and CDR2 from the germline V gene are MDHEN and SYDVKM. CDR3 length equals 15 residues. V trimming: 7 bases; J trimming: 1 base; junction bases outside the gene matches: 7. This clone occurred a few times. Its antigen is as yet unknown. Noted time point: week 11, during vaccination. One vaccine dose held 300 ug of mutant IDH1 20-mer peptide and came with topical imiquimod. This table comes from immunoSEQ multiplex PCR, and its TCRdb copy is limited to in-frame clones, with some not included. The repertoire has about 40,000 clones, roughly 84% of them found once; the top ten carry around 2.4%. General study results and limits: Patients showed vaccine-induced immune responses at a rate of around 93%.

The source of this sequence is a man aged 40-55 years with glioma. This sample comprised PBMCs, obtained from a glioma patient whose treatment included an IDH1 peptide vaccine. V usage is TRBV28 and J usage is TRBJ2-1, with TRBD2 matching over 7 bases. The CDR3 region is CASKVISGSYNEQFF. For the CDR3, the DNA is TGTGCCAGCAAAGTGATTAGCGGGTCCTACAATGAGCAGTTCTTC.